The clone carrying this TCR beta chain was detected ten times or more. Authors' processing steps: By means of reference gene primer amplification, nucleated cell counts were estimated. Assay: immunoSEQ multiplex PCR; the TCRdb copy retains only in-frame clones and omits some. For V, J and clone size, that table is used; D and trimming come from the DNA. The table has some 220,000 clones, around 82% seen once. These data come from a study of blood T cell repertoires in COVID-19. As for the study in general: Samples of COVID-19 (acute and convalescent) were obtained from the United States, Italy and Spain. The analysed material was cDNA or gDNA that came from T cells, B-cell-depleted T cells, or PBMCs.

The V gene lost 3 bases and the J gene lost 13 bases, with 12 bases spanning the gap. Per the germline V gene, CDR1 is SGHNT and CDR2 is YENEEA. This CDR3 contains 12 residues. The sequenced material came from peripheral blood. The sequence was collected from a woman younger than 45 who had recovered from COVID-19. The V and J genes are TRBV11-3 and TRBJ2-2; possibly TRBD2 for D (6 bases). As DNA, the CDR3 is TGTGCCAGCAGCTTCGGGACTTCCATGCTGTTTTTT. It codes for CASSFGTSMLFF.